This T cell receptor beta chain was documented in a study of blood T cell repertoires in COVID-19. Profiled with immunoSEQ multiplex PCR; TCRdb holds only in-frame clones, not every one. The sample records about 140,000 clones, around 80% being singletons. Trimming took 6 bases from V and 12 from J; bases not matched to a gene: 15. The CDR3 length is 15 residues. Germline CDR1 is SNHLY and CDR2 is FYNNEI. Each exposed participant met a COVID-19 case in the 2 weeks preceding study entry. The TCR originated in a man in his sixties or seventies who had been exposed to COVID-19. Sequenced input: PBMCs or T cells enriched from blood (not recorded which). V usage is TRBV2 and J usage is TRBJ2-1, with TRBD1 matching 9 bases. CDR3 bases: TGTGCCAGCAGAGAGGGGACAGGGAAGGGACTGAGGCAGTTCTTC. Translation: CASREGTGKGLRQFF.